Shown below are 3 T cell receptor beta chains from a single sample sequenced in a study of T cells after yellow fever vaccination. TCRdb reprocessed the 5' RACE reads via MiXCR and lists one record per CDR3 protein. This table has some 300,000 distinct CDR3 sequences, about 8.3% appearing once. Sample: PBMCs, taken more than 35 days after the first yellow fever vaccination. All receptors derive from a man between 18 and 35 years old who received the YFV17D yellow fever vaccine.

V gene TRBV10-2 combines with J gene TRBJ1-3; D might be TRBD1 (5 bases). The CDR3 extends over 15 amino acids. V gave up 7 bases and J gave up 4 bases, with 17 bases separating them. CDR1 WSHSY and CDR2 SAAADI come from the germline V gene. CDR3 sequence (DNA): TGCGCCAGCAAAGGGACTACCGGCAGAGGAAACACCATATATTTT. Its protein product is CASKGTTGRGNTIYF.

The rearrangement uses TRBV3-1 and TRBJ2-2, with D perhaps matching TRBD2 (5 bases). This CDR3 is 14 amino acids long. Trimming left V 0 bases short and J 6 bases short, with 8 bases between. Germline V lookup: CDR1 LGHDT, CDR2 YNNKEL (reference sequence). CDR3 region: CASSQDSLAGELFF. CDR3 in DNA: TGTGCCAGCAGCCAAGACTCACTAGCCGGGGAGCTGTTTTTT.

This clonotype was detected a few times. The genes are TRBV6-2 or TRBV6-3 and TRBJ1-1, with a weak D call TRBD1 (5 bases). V shed 6 bases and J shed 2 bases, with 19 bases lying between them. The CDR3 extends over 16 amino acids. CDR1 MNHEY and CDR2 SVGEGT come from the germline V gene. CDR3 sequence reads: CASSNPFSDSNTEAFF. The CDR3 DNA sequence: TGTGCCAGCAGCAACCCATTTTCAGACAGCAACACTGAAGCTTTCTTT.